This TCR beta chain was recovered during a study of blood T cell repertoires in COVID-19. The wider study: The United States, Italy and Spain were the sources of the acute and convalescent COVID-19 samples. Sources were T cells, B-cell-depleted T cells, or PBMCs; the material itself was cDNA or gDNA.

Authors' analysis steps: For nucleated cells, counts were estimated from reference gene primer amplification. Profiling relied on immunoSEQ multiplex PCR, and the TCRdb table lists in-frame clones only, not all of them. The DNA gave D and trimming, while V, J and clone size come from that table. The sample records 200,000 to 250,000 clones, about 85% being singletons. The V gene's germline CDR1 is SGHAT and CDR2 FQNNGV. V was cut by 0 bases and J by 4 bases, with 9 bases left in between. The CDR3 runs to 14 residues. The chain recombines TRBV11-2 with TRBJ1-1; D gene ambiguous. This clonotype originated in a man aged 40-49 years with acute or convalescent COVID-19. The sequenced sample consisted of peripheral blood. The CDR3 reads CASSLDGAGTEAFF. CDR3 sequence (DNA): TGTGCCAGCAGCTTAGATGGCGCGGGCACTGAAGCTTTCTTT.